The next 28 T cell receptor beta chains were all read from a single sample in a study of beta chain features in type 1 diabetes. Study observations and caveats: Among all four CD4+ subsets, Type 1 diabetes patients had TCRB CDR3s that were moderately but significantly shorter.

All of the isolated RNA was reverse transcribed, so expressed TCRB transcripts were sequenced. The protocol was immunoSEQ multiplex PCR, while the TCRdb copy is restricted to in-frame clones and leaves out a portion. The sample lists 12,000 to 15,000 clones; roughly 67% were seen once. These receptors have no identified antigens. Sequenced material: stem cell memory CD4+ T cells from blood. These receptors all stem from a woman aged 18 to 35 with type 1 diabetes.

The chain carries TRBV5-1 and TRBJ1-1; D is perhaps TRBD1 (5 bases). CDR1 and CDR2 (germline): SGHRS, YFSETQ. The V gene lost 7 bases and the J gene lost 1 base, with 11 bases spanning the gap. The CDR3 is 13 residues long. The chain's CDR3 is CASGGQPNTEAFF. In DNA, the CDR3 is TGCGCCAGCGGCGGACAACCGAACACTGAAGCTTTCTTT.

This clone was recorded a few times. The rearrangement joins TRBV28 to TRBJ2-5; 7 bases agree with TRBD2. The CDR3 covers 16 residues. The V and J ends lost 5 bases and 4 bases, in that order; junction bases with no gene match: 13. The germline gives CDR1 MDHEN, CDR2 SYDVKM. The CDR3 is CASSGIAGLGRETQYF. The CDR3 DNA is TGTGCCAGCAGTGGGATAGCGGGCCTTGGGAGAGAGACCCAGTACTTC.

This clone has just a few counts. The V and J genes are TRBV18 and TRBJ2-4, with 7 bases that match TRBD2. Per the germline V gene, CDR1 is KGHSH and CDR2 is LQKENI. V shed 2 bases, J shed 1 base, and the junction held 11 bases outside the gene matches. The CDR3 has 18 amino acids. The CDR3 DNA reads TGTGCCAGCTCACCAACAGGATCGGCGGGAGTTGCCAAAAACATTCAGTACTTC. This translates into CASSPTGSAGVAKNIQYF.

This clone occurred a few times. The chain is built from TRBV29-1 and TRBJ1-4; 7 bases fit TRBD1. Looked up from germline, CDR1 is SQVTM and CDR2 is ANQGSEA. Trimming cost V 6 bases and J 8 bases; bases outside gene matches: 9. The CDR3 totals 13 residues. CDR3 sequence reads: CSVLQGLGEKLFF. The DNA for the CDR3 is TGCAGCGTGCTACAGGGGTTAGGCGAAAAACTGTTTTTT.

The chain joins TRBV7-2 to TRBJ2-1, with 7 nucleotides matching TRBD2. This CDR3 is 16 amino acids long. Trimming at V came to 5 bases and at J to 4 bases, leaving 11 bases not matched to a gene. Germline CDR1 is SGHTA and CDR2 is FQGNSA. For the CDR3, the DNA is TGTGCCAGCAGCCCACAGATAGCGGGTGGTTACAATGAGCAGTTCTTC. This translates into CASSPQIAGGYNEQFF.

This chain connects TRBV2 to TRBJ2-7, with D hard to call. V was shortened by 5 bases and J by 1 base, with 6 bases between the two germline ends. The CDR3 totals 12 residues. Germline lookup yields CDR1 SNHLY and CDR2 FYNNEI. CDR3 protein: CASSPASYEQYF. The CDR3 DNA sequence: TGTGCCAGCAGTCCCGCGTCCTACGAGCAGTACTTC.

This clone showed up just a few times. The rearrangement links TRBV5-1 to TRBJ2-4; 10 bases align to TRBD2. Germline values: CDR1 SGHRS, CDR2 YFSETQ. The CDR3 contains 15 residues. J gave up 1 base and V 6 bases, and 4 bases lay outside the gene matches. The CDR3 loop reads CASKLAGFAKNIQYF. The CDR3 DNA reads TGCGCCAGCAAACTAGCGGGATTCGCCAAAAACATTCAGTACTTC.

J is TRBJ1-1 and V is TRBV14; D not resolved. This CDR3 region has 13 residues. V lost 4 bases and J 8 bases, leaving 14 bases between the germline ends. Germline V CDR1 and CDR2: SGHDN, FVKESK. CDR3 sequence: CASSPAGSGEAFF. The CDR3 bases are TGTGCCAGCAGCCCGGCGGGGTCAGGAGAAGCTTTCTTT.

This clone was detected a few times. This sample includes further DNA sequences coding for the same CDR3. The rearrangement links TRBV4-3 to TRBJ1-1; weak D call: TRBD1 (6 bases). The CDR3 consists of 13 residues. The germline V gene has CDR1 LGHNA and CDR2 YSLEER. The germline V and J ends were trimmed by 5 bases and 2 bases, with 9 bases remaining between them. In DNA form, the CDR3 reads TGCGCCAGCAGCAGGACAGCAAACACTGAAGCTTTCTTT. It translates to CASSRTANTEAFF.

V is TRBV9 and J is TRBJ2-3; the D is unclear. The germline CDR1 and CDR2 sequences are SGDLS and YYNGEE. Between the trimmed V and J ends, which lost 0 bases and 2 bases, there was a span of 7 bases. This CDR3 spans 14 amino acids. The CDR3 region has the DNA TGTGCCAGCAGCGTAGCTACAGACACAGATACGCAGTATTTT. This translates into CASSVATDTDTQYF. The variable domain in full, completed from reference TRBV9 and TRBJ2-3, reads DSGVTQTPKHLITATGQRVTLRCSPRSGDLSVYWYQQSLDQGLQFLIQYYNGEERAKGNILERFSAQQFPDLHSELNLSSLELGDSALYFCASSVATDTDTQYFGPGTRLTVL.

This clone was observed a handful of times. The chain uses TRBV11-1 and TRBJ2-1; 8 nucleotides align to TRBD2. Germline loops: CDR1 SGHAT, CDR2 FQDESV (reference sequence). This CDR3 comprises 16 residues. With V trimmed by 5 bases and J by 3 bases, 9 bases remained unmatched. The CDR3 DNA sequence: TGTGCCAGCAGCATCCGACTAGCGTCAGACTACAATGAGCAGTTCTTC. It specifies CASSIRLASDYNEQFF.

This clone has only one observation. The CDR3 is CASSHGEQTQYF. CDR3 in DNA: TGTGCCAGCAGTCACGGGGAACAGACCCAGTACTTC. This rearrangement joins TRBV6-5 to TRBJ2-5, with TRBD2 as a possible D gene (5 bases). Germline loops: CDR1 MNHEY, CDR2 SVGAGI. The germline V and J ends were trimmed by 5 bases and 6 bases, with 10 bases remaining between them. CDR3 length: 12 residues.

With respect to this clone: The sample carries other DNA sequences with the same CDR3. The rearrangement joins TRBV21-1 to TRBJ2-7; the D call in the table, TRBD1, was not verified against the DNA. TRBV21-1 is annotated as a pseudogene. The CDR3 runs 13 residues. CDR3 nucleotides: TGTGCCAGCAGCAAAGGCGACAGGGGGGTAGAGTACTTC. Translated, it gives CASSKGDRGVEYF.

This clone was detected a few times. The CDR3 is CASRGLAGGHRYEQYF. Written as DNA, the CDR3 is TGTGCCAGCAGGGGACTAGCGGGGGGGCATCGTTACGAGCAGTACTTC. V gene TRBV2 combines with J gene TRBJ2-7; 16 nucleotides agree with TRBD2. The CDR3 totals 16 residues. V gave up 6 bases and J gave up 4 bases; unmatched junction bases: 6. The germline CDR1 and CDR2 sequences are SNHLY and FYNNEI.

The chain carries TRBV4-3 and TRBJ2-7; 12 bases align to TRBD1. Per germline, CDR1 LGHNA and CDR2 YSLEER. The V segment lost 4 bases and the J segment 6 bases; nucleotides outside the gene matches: 4. The CDR3 contains 14 residues. CDR3 in DNA: TGCGCCAGCAGCCCCCGGGACAGGGGGCTCGAGCAGTACTTC. This encodes CASSPRDRGLEQYF.

The rearrangement joins TRBV5-1 to TRBJ1-1; D is perhaps TRBD1 (6 bases). Germline lookup yields CDR1 SGHRS and CDR2 YFSETQ. The V and J ends lost 0 bases and 6 bases respectively, with 9 bases between them. The CDR3 runs to 13 residues. CDR3 in amino acids: CASSLGDRSEAFF. CDR3 coding DNA: TGCGCCAGCAGCTTGGGAGACAGGTCTGAAGCTTTCTTT.

This clone was observed a handful of times. The chain joins TRBV28 to TRBJ2-5; 12 bases map to TRBD1. V trimming: 6 bases; J trimming: 0 bases; junction bases outside the gene matches: 5. CDR1 is MDHEN and CDR2 is SYDVKM in the germline V gene. CDR3 length: 16 residues. For the CDR3, the DNA is TGTGCCAGCAGCACCGGGACAGGGGGCTACCAAGAGACCCAGTACTTC. Translated: CASSTGTGGYQETQYF.

V gene TRBV5-1 combines with J gene TRBJ2-5; 12 bases map to TRBD1. There are 15 residues in the CDR3. Per the germline V gene, CDR1 is SGHRS and CDR2 is YFSETQ. V shed 1 base and J 5 bases; nucleotides not matched to a gene: 3. In nucleotides, the CDR3 is TGCGCCAGCAGCTTGAGGGACAGGGGGCTGGAGACCCAGTACTTC. Encoded protein: CASSLRDRGLETQYF.

The chain has TRBV14 and TRBJ1-4; D unclear. The germline V gene encodes CDR1 SGHDN and CDR2 FVKESK. The V gene lost 0 bases and the J gene lost 11 bases, with 10 bases spanning the gap. This CDR3 spans 13 amino acids. CDR3 residues: CASSQDLGEKLFF. The CDR3 coding sequence is TGTGCCAGCAGCCAAGATTTGGGAGAGAAACTGTTTTTT.

The chain joins TRBV9 to TRBJ2-3; D not certain. Germline CDR1 is SGDLS and CDR2 is YYNGEE. Trimming removed 0 bases from V and 5 bases from J, with 16 bases in between. The CDR3 runs 16 residues. CDR3 residues: CASSVDTVPRGDTQYF. CDR3 coding DNA: TGTGCCAGCAGCGTAGATACCGTCCCCCGAGGAGATACGCAGTATTTT.

This chain joins TRBV7-2 and TRBJ2-1; 7 bases align to TRBD2. With V trimmed by 5 bases and J by 2 bases, 3 bases remained unmatched. Germline loops: CDR1 SGHTA, CDR2 FQGNSA. The CDR3 length is 14 residues. The CDR3 loop reads CASSPSGPYNEQFF. The CDR3 region has the DNA TGTGCCAGCAGCCCTAGCGGCCCCTACAATGAGCAGTTCTTC.

V gene TRBV7-9 combines with J gene TRBJ2-5, with 7 bases aligning to TRBD1. The CDR3 is 14 residues long. Germline V gene lookup returns CDR1 SEHNR and CDR2 FQNEAQ (reference sequence). V trimming: 1 base; J trimming: 4 bases; junction bases outside the gene matches: 3. CDR3 bases: TGTGCCAGCAGCTTAGTAGGGGGCCTAGAGACCCAGTACTTC. It encodes CASSLVGGLETQYF.

V is TRBV23-1 and J is TRBJ2-7; 7 bases align to TRBD1. TRBV23-1 is labeled an ORF, and its function is uncertain. This CDR3 is built from 15 residues. After removal of 8 bases from V and 3 bases from J, the junction contained 13 bases not matched to a gene. This CDR3 is CASLRRGDRDYEQYF. CDR3 DNA: TGCGCCAGCCTACGCCGAGGGGACAGAGACTACGAGCAGTACTTC.

The chain employs TRBV10-3 and TRBJ2-1; D might be TRBD1 (6 bases). Germline assignment: CDR1 ENHRY and CDR2 SYGVKD. The CDR3 sequence is 12 residues long. V was shortened by 6 bases and J by 6 bases, with 9 bases between the two germline ends. The CDR3 nucleotides are TGTGCCATCAGCCAGACAGGCAATGAGCAGTTCTTC. Amino acid sequence: CAISQTGNEQFF.

This clone came up once. The V gene is TRBV2, the J gene TRBJ1-1; weak D call: TRBD1 (6 bases). Germline CDR1 reads SNHLY; CDR2 reads FYNNEI. CDR3 length: 16 residues. V was shortened by 4 bases and J by 2 bases, with 17 bases between the two germline ends. In DNA, the CDR3 is TGTGCCAGCAGTGCCCGAGGGGGGGAGGCTAACACTGAAGCTTTCTTT. Translated: CASSARGGEANTEAFF.

The chain is built from TRBV2 and TRBJ2-5, with a tentative D call TRBD1 (6 bases). The V end was cut by 0 bases, the J end by 4 bases, with 9 bases between. The CDR3 runs 14 residues. Per germline, CDR1 SNHLY and CDR2 FYNNEI. The CDR3 DNA reads TGTGCCAGCAGTGAAGCAGGGGGAGTAGAGACCCAGTACTTC. It encodes CASSEAGGVETQYF.

This chain joins TRBV6-5 and TRBJ2-1; the D gene is possibly TRBD2 (6 bases). V was shortened by 6 bases and J by 8 bases, with 14 bases between the two germline ends. CDR1 and CDR2 from the germline V gene are MNHEY and SVGAGI. The CDR3 extends over 13 amino acids. The CDR3 nucleotides read TGTGCCAGCAGAAATAGAAGGAGGGATGAGCAGTTCTTC. As protein: CASRNRRRDEQFF.

This clone was seen more than once but under ten times. This chain links TRBV18 with TRBJ1-5; possibly TRBD1 for D (5 bases). V was clipped by 3 bases and J by 5 bases, with 17 bases between them. The V gene's germline CDR1 is KGHSH and CDR2 LQKENI. This CDR3 comprises 16 residues. The CDR3 DNA follows: TGTGCCAGCTCACCGAATCAGGGATGGGAGGATCAGCCCCAGCATTTT. Translated: CASSPNQGWEDQPQHF.